This T cell receptor (beta chain) was documented in a study of blood T cell repertoires in COVID-19. With 6 bases clipped from V and 1 base from J, the junction kept 1 base outside the gene matches. The germline V gene encodes CDR1 SNHLY and CDR2 FYNNEI. This CDR3 has 13 amino acids. Methods used by the authors: Amplification of reference gene primers provided the estimated nucleated cell counts. Using immunoSEQ multiplex PCR, the repertoire was profiled, and TCRdb retains in-frame clones only, with some absent. V, J and clone size are those of that table, while D and trimming were read from the DNA. Among around 230,000 clones listed, around 90% were seen once.

The TCR sequence derives from a woman in her 30s who had recovered from COVID-19. Sequenced input: PBMCs or T cells enriched from blood (not recorded which). This rearrangement joins TRBV2 to TRBJ2-3; TRBD1 matches 7 bases. CDR3 in DNA: TGTGCCAGCAGCGGACAGGGCACAGATACGCAGTATTTT. Its protein product is CASSGQGTDTQYF. Full variable domain (rest looked up from reference TRBV2 and TRBJ2-3): EPEVTQTPSHQVTQMGQEVILRCVPISNHLYFYWYRQILGQKVEFLVSFYNNEISEKSEIFDDQFSVERPDGSNFTLKIRSTKLEDSAMYFCASSGQGTDTQYFGPGTRLTVL.